This TCR beta chain was documented in a study of OX40 agonist ivuxolimab in advanced cancers. Study as a whole: Enrollees could have had prior anti-PD-1, anti-PD-L1 or anti-CTLA-4 therapy, which roughly 40% had received.

Systemic immunosuppression or a history of autoimmune disease excluded patients. Blood specimens came from baseline, cycle 4 day 1, and cycle 7 day 1. The repertoire was sequenced with immunoSEQ multiplex PCR; TCRdb's copy has only in-frame clones and lacks some. The sample lists about 82,000 clones, around 83% seen once, with 6.5% in the top ten. The germline gives CDR1 LGHNA, CDR2 YSLEER. Deletions cut 0 bases from V and 6 bases from J, with 10 bases between. The CDR3 runs 14 residues. The sequenced sample was CD4+ or CD8+ T cells sorted from blood, obtained in a trial of the OX40 agonist ivuxolimab. The sequence was obtained from an adult with an advanced solid tumor such as melanoma, head and neck, liver or kidney cancer. The rearrangement joins TRBV4-3 to TRBJ2-3, with D uncertain. CDR3 in DNA: TGCGCCAGCAGCCAAGATCCCCGATCGGATACGCAGTATTTT. This codes for CASSQDPRSDTQYF.